This entry is about one TCR beta chain. Its matching antigen is unknown. PCR was performed using 60 Vbeta and 13 Jbeta primers. Data came from immunoSEQ multiplex PCR; TCRdb stores just in-frame clones and leaves some out. The table lists around 110,000 clones, around 75% of them singletons, with 1.6% in the top ten. The data stem from a study of cytomegalovirus exposure and HLA in healthy donors. Study observations and caveats: The later analysis indicated that the majority of CMV-associated TCR beta chains appeared HLA-restricted.

Regarding donors, all were healthy bone marrow donors. Germline V gene sequence: CDR1 MNHNS, CDR2 SASEGT. The CDR3 runs to 14 residues. Trimming removed 8 bases from V and 9 bases from J, with 20 bases in between. The source is a woman between 18 and 30 years old in good health and CMV-seronegative. The specimen sequenced was PBMCs. The V and J genes are TRBV6-1 and TRBJ1-5; D possibly corresponds to TRBD1 (5 bases). DNA of the CDR3: TGTGCCAGCGGGGGGGAACTTTCTATGGGGCCCCAGCATTTT. Its translation is CASGGELSMGPQHF.